These T cell receptor beta chains were read from a single sample in a study of beta chain features in type 1 diabetes. The protocol was immunoSEQ multiplex PCR, while the TCRdb copy is restricted to in-frame clones and leaves out a portion. The sample consists of about 650,000 clones, around 12% of them appearing once. Sample: naive CD4+ T cells from blood. The source is a young man with type 1 diabetes. CDR3s include the opening cysteine and the closing phenylalanine or tryptophan. D genes are given only for firm matches. Size values are once, few and many counts, or a class for expanded clones, and some rows have none.

clone size,D gene,V gene,J gene,CDR3 DNA,CDR3 protein
few,TRBD1,TRBV5-1,TRBJ2-3,TGCGCCAGCAGCTTGATCCGAACAGGGGGCACAGATACGCAGTATTTT,CASSLIRTGGTDTQYF
few,-,TRBV7-9,TRBJ1-4,TGTGCCAGCAGCTTAGCTACAGGGCCCAATGAAAAACTGTTTTTT,CASSLATGPNEKLFF
-,-,TRBV25-1,TRBJ2-7,TGTGCCAGCAGTCAGGCGACAGGCTACGAGCAGTACTTC,CASSQATGYEQYF
few,-,TRBV7-9,TRBJ2-7,TGTGCCAGCAGATTCGGGACATCTCACGACGAGCAGTACTTC,CASRFGTSHDEQYF
few,-,TRBV18,TRBJ1-2,TGTGCCAGCTCACCACCCCAGGGCCCGAACTATGGCTACACCTTC,CASSPPQGPNYGYTF
-,TRBD1,TRBV27,TRBJ2-3,TGTGCCAGCAGTTGGGACAGGGGAGTCACAGATACGCAGTATTTT,CASSWDRGVTDTQYF
few,-,TRBV7-9,TRBJ2-7,TGTGCCAGCAGCTTTAACAGGGTTGACGAGCAGTACTTC,CASSFNRVDEQYF
few,TRBD2,TRBV19,TRBJ2-1,TGTGCCAGTAGTAGCGGGGGGGCCGGTCACAATGAGCAGTTCTTC,CASSSGGAGHNEQFF
-,TRBD2,TRBV5-1,TRBJ2-3,TGCGCCAGTAAGACTAGCGGAATTCTCACAGATACGCAGTATTTT,CASKTSGILTDTQYF
once,-,TRBV9,TRBJ1-2,TGTGCCAGCAGCGACCGTGGGGGCAGGCCAAACTATGGCTACACCTTC,CASSDRGGRPNYGYTF
-,-,TRBV5-6,TRBJ2-7,TGTGCCAGCAGCTGGGAATTCTACGAGCAGTACTTC,CASSWEFYEQYF
-,-,TRBV2,TRBJ2-2,TGTGCCAGCAGTGAAGTCGGTACAGTGAACACCGGGGAGCTGTTTTTT,CASSEVGTVNTGELFF
-,-,TRBV9,TRBJ1-1,TGTGCCAGCAGCGTAGACCAACAGGGCAACACTGAAGCTTTCTTT,CASSVDQQGNTEAFF
few,-,TRBV7-9,TRBJ1-4,TGTGCCACCGCGGTGAAAGGGGAGGTTGAAAAACTGTTTTTT,CATAVKGEVEKLFF
-,-,TRBV19,TRBJ2-1,TGTGCCAGTAGTATAACCCTCGGCGTTGAGCAGTTCTTC,CASSITLGVEQFF
-,-,TRBV30,TRBJ2-7,TGTGCCTGGAGTGTGTCTGGCAGAGCCTACGAGCAGTACTTC,CAWSVSGRAYEQYF
-,TRBD1,TRBV6-6,TRBJ2-7,TGTGCCAGCGAGGACAGGGGATCCTACGAGCAGTACTTC,CASEDRGSYEQYF
-,-,TRBV14,TRBJ2-1,TGTGCCAGCAGGTACGACAGTCAATACGAGCAGTTCTTC,CASRYDSQYEQFF
-,-,TRBV5-1,TRBJ1-1,TGCGCCAGCAGCTTGGAGAGGGGACCAGAAGCTTTCTTT,CASSLERGPEAFF
-,-,TRBV4-1,TRBJ1-2,TGCGCCAGCAGCCCTACGCGGACAGCCAACTATGGCTACACCTTC,CASSPTRTANYGYTF
-,-,TRBV6-1,TRBJ2-7,TGTGCCAGCAGTGAAGAGGCCAGGGTTAGAAACGAGCAGTACTTC,CASSEEARVRNEQYF
few,-,TRBV19,TRBJ1-3,TGTGCCAGTAGTATCGACTCGTACTCTGGAAACACCATATATTTT,CASSIDSYSGNTIYF
-,-,TRBV10-3,TRBJ1-5,TGTGCCACCGGGTCCGGTGGAAGGAGCAATCAGCCCCAGCATTTT,CATGSGGRSNQPQHF
few,-,TRBV10-3,TRBJ1-6,TGTGCCATCAGTGAGTCGAATAACAGCTTGATTAATTCACCCCTCCACTTT,CAISESNNSLINSPLHF
few,TRBD2,TRBV7-2,TRBJ2-3,TGTGCCAGCAGCTTAGGTAGCGGGAGGAGCACAGATACGCAGTATTTT,CASSLGSGRSTDTQYF
-,-,TRBV27,TRBJ1-2,TGTGCCAGCAGTCCGGTTGGCTACACCTTC,CASSPVGYTF
-,TRBD1,TRBV7-2,TRBJ2-7,TGTGCCAGCAGCCTGTACCGGGACAGGGGGGGTGGAAAGCAGTACTTC,CASSLYRDRGGGKQYF
-,-,TRBV5-4,TRBJ1-1,TGTGCCAGCAGCCGCGGGGGGGCCAGGCTGAACACTGAAGCTTTCTTT,CASSRGGARLNTEAFF
-,-,TRBV7-9,TRBJ1-4,TGTGCCAGCAGCTTTGTAGGAAGGGTGACTAATGAAAAACTGTTTTTT,CASSFVGRVTNEKLFF